The following is a T cell receptor beta chain sequence with its context. The antigen is undetermined. Sample time point: naive CD8 control sorted from an acute-time-point sample. TCRdb's table, derived via immunoSEQ multiplex PCR, lists solely in-frame clones and lacks some. This sample has 30,000 to 45,000 clones, with over 75% found just once. This sample is part of a study of CD8 T cells in acute hepatitis C reinfection. Study as a whole: TCRbeta of HCV NS3-1073-specific CD8+ T cells was profiled. Whole-study results and caveats: Regardless of outcome, 10 to 15 public clonotypes appeared, one using V04-02/J02-02. TRBV04 and TRBV06 were preferentially used in all groups, not explained by naive pool overrepresentation.

The CDR3 has 13 amino acids. Trimming took off 10 bases at V and 6 bases at J, with 19 bases between the two ends. Germline V CDR1 and CDR2: MNHEY, SMNVEV (reference sequence). The sequence derives from a young woman who spontaneously cleared hepatitis C infection. The chain joins TRBV27 to TRBJ2-7; D is perhaps TRBD2 (6 bases). The sample was naive CD8+ T cells from PBMCs. The CDR3 here is CATQTGTSAEQYF. The CDR3, as DNA: TGTGCCACCCAGACCGGGACTTCCGCCGAGCAGTACTTC.